This record covers a single T cell receptor beta chain. Its antigen is not known. A far larger clone lies a single base away; this is likely a read error. These data come from a study of regulatory T cells in long-lasting Graves disease. About the research overall: For under 3 months, newly diagnosed Graves' patients had been taking antithyroid drugs.

CDR3 size: 14 residues. The V end lost 5 bases, the J end lost 3 bases, and 13 bases lay between the germline ends. In germline, CDR1 is SGHNT, CDR2 YENEEA. General study findings and limits: The study found TRBV28, TRBJ1-2 and TRBJ2-5 favored in persistent disease. Among the persistent patients, 2,500 to 3,000 public clonotypes were shared, more than the approximately 960 shared among new patients.

Assembly of TCR beta libraries relied on iRepertoire HTBI primers together with Arm-PCR of CDR3 regions. MiXCR was run by TCRdb on the multiplex PCR reads, yielding one entry per CDR3 protein. Of around 470,000 distinct CDR3 sequences listed, 14% are singletons. Time point defined: newly diagnosed GD, antithyroid drugs for less than 3 months. PBMCs provided the RNA from which the TCR library was made. The same sample was also studied in work on T cells in Graves' hyperthyroidism and ophthalmopathy.

The sample was peripheral blood mononuclear cells (PBMCs), taken at new diagnosis, from a patient treated with antithyroid drugs. The sequence derives from a woman aged 45-65 years with Graves disease. The chain couples TRBV11-3 to TRBJ1-1; D unresolved. As DNA, the CDR3 is TGTGCCAGCAGCCCTGGACGCTGGGACACTGAAGCTTTCTTT. Translation: CASSPGRWDTEAFF.